This TCR beta chain appears in the sequencing data of a study of T cells after yellow fever vaccination. Study summary: SMART-Seq v4 Ultra Low Input prepared libraries from low-cell fractions.

TCRdb itself ran the 5' RACE reads through MiXCR, one entry per CDR3 protein. Among 150,000 to 200,000 distinct CDR3 sequences listed, 9.3% were seen once. This clonotype was counted only a few times. The CDR3 runs to 14 residues. Trimming removed 3 bases at V and 2 bases at J, with 8 bases between. In germline, CDR1 is LGHNA, CDR2 YSLEER. This receptor was identified in a man between 18 and 35 years old who received the YFV17D yellow fever vaccine. The V and J genes are TRBV4-3 and TRBJ1-5; no reliable D call. The material sequenced was CD8+ T cells sorted from PBMCs, taken 45 days after the yellow fever booster vaccination. The CDR3 sequence is CASSHYLGNQPQHF. In nucleotides, the CDR3 is TGCGCCAGCAGCCACTATCTCGGCAATCAGCCCCAGCATTTT.